The present TCR beta chain was sequenced within a study of lymphopenia after photon versus proton radiotherapy. Sequenced by immunoSEQ multiplex PCR; TCRdb stores in-frame clones only, minus some. This sample yields about 22,000 clones, of which nearly 95% are seen a single time; roughly a tenth belongs to the top ten. V gave up 2 bases and J gave up 5 bases; unmatched junction bases: 3. This CDR3 contains 15 residues. Germline V CDR1 and CDR2: SGHAT, FQNNGV. The gene calls are TRBV11-2 and TRBJ2-5, with 12 positions matching TRBD2. This clonotype originated in a woman aged 70-85 years with pancreatic cancer. Some clones in this sample may be carry-over from other donors' samples. The sequencing here drew on peripheral blood, taken from a patient treated with proton-based radiotherapy. In DNA, the CDR3 is TGTGCCAGCAGCTTATCTAGCGGGAGGGCCGAGACCCAGTACTTC. Protein: CASSLSSGRAETQYF.